The sequence of this T cell receptor beta chain was determined in a study of type 1 and type 2 diabetes patients. Study-level information: Participants included type 1 and type 2 diabetes patients plus nondiabetic controls.

This clonotype has just one count. Anyone with other autoimmune disease or infection in the prior four weeks was excluded. Ten milliliters of peripheral blood were drawn from each donor. Germline V gene data show CDR1 as DFQATT and CDR2 as SNEGSKA (reference sequence). V gave up 3 bases and J gave up 6 bases; unmatched junction bases: 12. The CDR3 consists of 16 residues. Genomic DNA was the PCR template. The TCR beta CDR3 region was amplified using 30 forward and 13 reverse primers. TCRdb used MiXCR to reprocess the multiplex PCR reads, holding one entry per CDR3 protein. Here the sample spans about 270,000 distinct CDR3 sequences, approximately 50% being singletons.

Sequenced input: peripheral blood mononuclear cells (PBMCs). The V and J genes are TRBV20-1 and TRBJ2-1; 9 bases are a match to TRBD2. This sequence originates from a man between 18 and 29 years old with type 2 diabetes. The CDR3 reads CSAREALSGRSNEQFF. The CDR3 bases are TGCAGTGCTAGGGAGGCTTTGAGCGGGAGGAGCAATGAGCAGTTCTTC.